These T cell receptor beta chains were read from a single sample in a study of CD8+ T cells in alopecia areata. Clones were read by immunoSEQ multiplex PCR, and TCRdb kept only the in-frame ones, dropping some. The data contain fewer than 350,000 clones, roughly 60% of them singletons. Here the sequenced sample was CD4+ T cells sorted from blood, taken at week 24, from a patient treated with tofacitinib. The receptors shown here come from a human donor with alopecia areata. Both conserved end residues are part of each CDR3. D genes are given only for firm matches. Part of the rows lack a size; the others show once, few, many or a class for expanded clones.

NA	few	TRBV9	TRBJ1-6	TGTGCCAGCAGCGTCGGGCCCTATAATTCACCCCTCCACTTT	CASSVGPYNSPLHF
TRBD1	few	TRBV29-1	TRBJ1-1	TGCAGCGGGGGACAGATGAACACTGAAGCTTTCTTT	CSGGQMNTEAFF
NA	NA	TRBV4-3	TRBJ2-6	TGCGCCAGCAGCCCACCCCGCGGGGCTGGGGCCAACGTCCTGACTTTC	CASSPPRGAGANVLTF
NA	NA	TRBV30	TRBJ1-6	TGTGCCTGGAGTGTCGTCGGGGGGTACTCACCCCTCCACTTT	CAWSVVGGYSPLHF
NA	many	TRBV11-2	TRBJ2-1	TGTGCCAGCAGCTTAGATTCGCGCGTTGATGAGCAGTTCTTC	CASSLDSRVDEQFF
TRBD2	few	TRBV7-2	TRBJ2-2	TGTGCCAGCAGGCGTACTAGCGGGGTGGTCACCGGGGAGCTGTTTTTT	CASRRTSGVVTGELFF
NA	few	TRBV29-1	TRBJ2-7	TGCAGCGTGTCCGTCGGGCCCAGGACAGACGAGCAGTACTTC	CSVSVGPRTDEQYF
NA	NA	TRBV30	TRBJ1-5	TGTGCCTGGAGTGCTGGCAGAGATCAGCCCCAGCATTTT	CAWSAGRDQPQHF
TRBD1	few	TRBV5-1	TRBJ1-6	TGCGCCAGCAGCGCGGGACAGCTTAATTCACCCCTCCACTTT	CASSAGQLNSPLHF
NA	NA	TRBV30	TRBJ1-2	TGTGCCTGGAGGAGTCCCCCGGGTGGCTACACCTTC	CAWRSPPGGYTF
TRBD1	NA	TRBV10-3	TRBJ2-5	TGTGCCATCAGCGGACGACAGGGAATAATCCAAGAGACCCAGTACTTC	CAISGRQGIIQETQYF
NA	few	TRBV2	TRBJ1-2	TGTGCCAGCACATCAGACAACTATGGCTACACCTTC	CASTSDNYGYTF
TRBD1	NA	TRBV7-6	TRBJ1-2	TGTGCCAGCAGCACTGGGACAGGGGCCGCCTATGGCTACACCTTC	CASSTGTGAAYGYTF
NA	few	TRBV6-5	TRBJ2-5	TGTGCCAGCAGTTACTCGCGTCGGGCGGAGACCCAGTACTTC	CASSYSRRAETQYF
NA	few	TRBV10-3	TRBJ2-1	TGTGCCATCAGTGGACGATTAACCACGAGCTCCTACAATGAGCAGTTCTTC	CAISGRLTTSSYNEQFF
TRBD1	NA	TRBV4-3	TRBJ1-2	TGCGCCAGCAGCCAAAGATGGGACAGGGCGAACTATGGCTACACCTTC	CASSQRWDRANYGYTF
TRBD2	NA	TRBV7-3	TRBJ2-5	TGTGCCAGCAGCTTAAATGCGGGGGGCCAAGAGACCCAGTACTTC	CASSLNAGGQETQYF
NA	few	TRBV29-1	TRBJ2-7	TGCAGCGTTGAAGAAAACAGCTACGAGCAGTACTTC	CSVEENSYEQYF
NA	NA	TRBV6-5	TRBJ1-1	TGTGCCAGCAGCCGACCCTCCAACACTGAAGCTTTCTTT	CASSRPSNTEAFF
NA	NA	TRBV15	TRBJ1-4	TGTGCCACCAGCAGAGATAGAAATGAAAAACTGTTTTTT	CATSRDRNEKLFF
NA	NA	TRBV28	TRBJ1-5	TGTGCCAGCAGTTTGCCCAGGGGATCCCCTCAGCCCCAGCATTTT	CASSLPRGSPQPQHF
TRBD1	NA	TRBV5-1	TRBJ1-2	TGCGCCAGCAGCTTGATGACAGGGGCTAACTATGGCTACACCTTC	CASSLMTGANYGYTF
NA	NA	TRBV19	TRBJ1-6	TGTGCCAGTAGTGGTTTGGGTTCACCCCTCCACTTT	CASSGLGSPLHF
TRBD1	NA	TRBV30	TRBJ1-2	TGTGCCAGGGACAGGGGAGATGGCTACACCTTC	CARDRGDGYTF
NA	NA	TRBV5-6	TRBJ1-1	TGTGCCAGCAGCTTGCCACAGGCGAACACTGAAGCTTTCTTT	CASSLPQANTEAFF
NA	few	TRBV29-1	TRBJ2-7	TGCAGCGTCGGATCCAGCCTCCAGCAGTACTTC	CSVGSSLQQYF
TRBD2	NA	TRBV30	TRBJ2-7	TGTGCCTGGAGTGTTGGCGGGGGAAAAACCTACGAGCAGTACTTC	CAWSVGGGKTYEQYF
NA	NA	TRBV30	TRBJ1-1	TGTGCCTGGAGTGTCACCGGGGCGAACACTGAAGCTTTCTTT	CAWSVTGANTEAFF
NA	NA	TRBV29-1	TRBJ2-2	TGCAGCGCCCGGAGGGATCCGAACACCGGGGAGCTGTTTTTT	CSARRDPNTGELFF
NA	few	TRBV15	TRBJ2-1	TGTGCCACCAGCGGGAGAGCAATTGTATACAATGAGCAGTTCTTC	CATSGRAIVYNEQFF
NA	NA	TRBV30	TRBJ2-4	TGTGCCTGGAGTGGTCTGGGCGTTGGGAACATTCAGTACTTC	CAWSGLGVGNIQYF
TRBD1	NA	TRBV5-4	TRBJ2-5	TGTGCCAGCAGCTTGTCCTCCAGGGGGCGAGAGACCCAGTACTTC	CASSLSSRGRETQYF
TRBD1	NA	TRBV9	TRBJ2-5	TGTGCCAGCAGCGTCGATTCAGGACAGGGAAGGGGGCCCCAGTACTTC	CASSVDSGQGRGPQYF
TRBD1	NA	TRBV10-3	TRBJ1-1	TGTGCCATCAGGAGGACAGGGAAAGGCACTGAAGCTTTCTTT	CAIRRTGKGTEAFF
TRBD2	NA	TRBV2	TRBJ2-3	TGTGCCAGCAGTCTGGGGCTAGCGGGGAGCACAGATACGCAGTATTTT	CASSLGLAGSTDTQYF
NA	NA	TRBV11-1	TRBJ2-7	TGTGCCAGCAGCTTAATGTGGAGCTCCTACGAGCAGTACTTC	CASSLMWSSYEQYF
TRBD1	few	TRBV23-1	TRBJ1-6	TGCGCCAGCAGTCAACGGGACAGGGCCAATAATTCACCCCTCCACTTT	CASSQRDRANNSPLHF
NA	few	TRBV15	TRBJ1-1	TGTGCCACCAGCACTGAGACTTCGTACACTGAAGCTTTCTTT	CATSTETSYTEAFF
NA	few	TRBV29-1	TRBJ1-5	TGCAGCGTTGAGGTGGGGGGCTCTGGGCCCCAGCATTTT	CSVEVGGSGPQHF
NA	few	TRBV6-4	TRBJ2-3	TGTGCCAGCAGGTCGGCCTGGGGCACAGATACGCAGTATTTT	CASRSAWGTDTQYF
NA	NA	TRBV29-1	TRBJ1-5	TGCAGCGTTGGGGCGGGGTCGAACCAGCCCCAGCATTTT	CSVGAGSNQPQHF
NA	NA	TRBV7-2	TRBJ1-4	TGTGCCAGCAGCTTAGCGGGCAGGGTTTATGAAAAACTGTTTTTT	CASSLAGRVYEKLFF
TRBD1	NA	TRBV29-1	TRBJ2-3	TGCAGCGTCCTCCGGGACAGGGGCACAGATACGCAGTATTTT	CSVLRDRGTDTQYF
NA	NA	TRBV6-5	TRBJ2-4	TGTGCCAGCACCCCGACGGGACACAGAAACATTCAGTACTTC	CASTPTGHRNIQYF
NA	NA	TRBV5-4	TRBJ2-7	TGTGCCAGCAGTTCTACAGGGTCCTACGAGCAGTACTTC	CASSSTGSYEQYF
NA	NA	TRBV29-1	TRBJ1-2	TGCAGCGTTGACGGGAAGGGTGTTCCTAACTATGGCTACACCTTC	CSVDGKGVPNYGYTF
TRBD2	NA	TRBV27	TRBJ2-4	TGTGCCAGCAGAGAGGGACTAGCCGAGACCAAAAACATTCAGTACTTC	CASREGLAETKNIQYF
NA	NA	TRBV29-1	TRBJ1-1	TGCAGCGTAATGAACACTGAAGCTTTCTTT	CSVMNTEAFF
TRBD1	few	TRBV6-6	TRBJ1-2	TGTGCCAGCAGTCAAAGAGGGAATACAGGGGCCGGGGGCTACACCTTC	CASSQRGNTGAGGYTF
NA	NA	TRBV19	TRBJ1-5	TGTGCCAGTAGTTGGGGGGTGGGCAATCAGCCCCAGCATTTT	CASSWGVGNQPQHF
TRBD1	once	TRBV19	TRBJ1-2	TGTGCCAGTAGAGACAGGGTACTTGGCTACACCTTC	CASRDRVLGYTF